A selection of T cell receptor beta chains follows, all from one sample in a study of human T cells and chemical hapten exposure. TCRdb reprocessed the RACE reads with MiXCR, giving one entry per CDR3 protein. The sample has about 160,000 distinct CDR3 sequences, around a quarter seen once. Material: whole blood, obtained in connection with sensitization to the hapten diphenylcyclopropenone (DPC). All receptors come from a woman under 30 with alopecia areata. Some clones in this sample may be carry-over from other donors' samples. CDR3s leave out the opening cysteine and the closing phenylalanine or tryptophan.

V gene	J gene	CDR3 protein
TRBV9	TRBJ2-7	ASSEGTGSYEQY
TRBV29-1	TRBJ2-7	SVLTGPYEQY
TRBV25-1	TRBJ2-2	AAGEGSGELF
TRBV10-3	TRBJ2-7	AIGWGGVSSYEQY
TRBV6-2/TRBV6-3	TRBJ2-7	ASNRPMEYEQY
TRBV10-3	TRBJ2-5	AISGGRGSTQETQY
TRBV7-2	TRBJ1-5	ASSQQGNQPQH
TRBV27	TRBJ1-5	ASSPGTGEQPQH
TRBV9	TRBJ2-4	ASSLSSDNIQY
TRBV7-2	TRBJ2-7	ASSFRQGGLEQY